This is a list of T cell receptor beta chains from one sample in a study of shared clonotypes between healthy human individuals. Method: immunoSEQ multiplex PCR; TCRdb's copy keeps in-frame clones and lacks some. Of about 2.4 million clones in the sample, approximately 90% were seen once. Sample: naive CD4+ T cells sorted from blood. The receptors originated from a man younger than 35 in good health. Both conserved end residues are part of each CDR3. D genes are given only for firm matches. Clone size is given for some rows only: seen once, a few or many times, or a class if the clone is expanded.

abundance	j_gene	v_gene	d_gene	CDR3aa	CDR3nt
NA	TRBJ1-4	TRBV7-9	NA	CASSLVGTNEKLFF	TGTGCCAGCAGCTTAGTGGGAACTAATGAAAAACTGTTTTTT
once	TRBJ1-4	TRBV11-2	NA	CASSSLRRGDNEKLFF	TGTGCCAGCAGCTCACTAAGGCGGGGGGACAATGAAAAACTGTTTTTT
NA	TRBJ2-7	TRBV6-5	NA	CASSRDGSYEQYF	TGTGCCAGCAGTCGGGACGGGTCCTACGAGCAGTACTTC
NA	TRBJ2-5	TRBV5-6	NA	CASSWRGSRQETQYF	TGTGCCAGCAGCTGGAGGGGGTCCCGCCAAGAGACCCAGTACTTC
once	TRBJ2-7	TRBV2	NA	CASSGDSGEQYF	TGTGCCAGCAGTGGGGACTCAGGCGAGCAGTACTTC
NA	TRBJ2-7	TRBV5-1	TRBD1	CASSLGTGGPYEQYF	TGCGCCAGCAGCTTGGGAACAGGGGGCCCCTACGAGCAGTACTTC
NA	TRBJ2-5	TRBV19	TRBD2	CATQSGRGRETQYF	TGTGCCACCCAAAGCGGGAGAGGTCGAGAGACCCAGTACTTC
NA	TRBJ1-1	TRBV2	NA	CASSRTVNTEAFF	TGTGCCAGCAGTCGGACGGTTAACACTGAAGCTTTCTTT
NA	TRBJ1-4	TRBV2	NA	CASSERDLANEKLFF	TGTGCCAGCAGTGAAAGAGATTTGGCTAATGAAAAACTGTTTTTT
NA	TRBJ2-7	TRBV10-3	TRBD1	CAISGTGPYGQYF	TGTGCCATCAGTGGGACAGGCCCCTACGGGCAGTACTTC
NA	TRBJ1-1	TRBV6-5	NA	CASGRNTEAFF	TGTGCCAGCGGCCGGAACACTGAAGCTTTCTTT
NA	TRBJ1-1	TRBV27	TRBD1	CASRPRAAAGGLGTEAFF	TGTGCCAGCAGGCCAAGGGCCGCGGCAGGGGGATTAGGAACTGAAGCTTTCTTT
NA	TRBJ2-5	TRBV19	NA	CASTPLLETQYF	TGTGCCAGTACCCCACTTTTGGAGACCCAGTACTTC
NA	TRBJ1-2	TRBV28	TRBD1	CASSPWGTDGYTF	TGTGCCAGCAGTCCCTGGGGGACAGATGGCTACACCTTC